This T cell receptor beta chain was found in a study of T cell responses to AZD1222 COVID-19 vaccine. Study conclusions and caveats: At baseline, seropositivity was found in only a handful of AZD1222 recipients. In a largely white British group with more females than males, clonal diversity was possibly underestimated.

Of note for this clone: Its target is unknown.

TCRdb keeps only in-frame clones here, not all; method: immunoSEQ multiplex PCR. The sample carries fewer than 150,000 clones, approximately 90% recorded once. V dropped 1 base and J dropped 0 bases, with 9 bases sitting between them. Germline V lookup: CDR1 MGHRA, CDR2 YSYEKL. This CDR3 contains 15 residues. This TCR derives from an adult in good health. The specimen was peripheral blood, collected on day 0 of AZD1222 vaccination. The rearrangement links TRBV4-1 to TRBJ1-2; tentatively, D is TRBD1 (5 bases). CDR3 sequence: CASSQGQNPNYGYTF. The CDR3 region has the DNA TGCGCCAGCAGCCAAGGACAGAACCCTAACTATGGCTACACCTTC.